Listed below are T cell receptor beta chains from one sample, sequenced in a study of cytomegalovirus exposure and HLA in healthy donors. Generated by immunoSEQ multiplex PCR, the TCRdb table keeps only in-frame clones and is missing some. The sample shows roughly 150,000 clones, 80% to 85% of them seen only once. The sample comprised PBMCs. The receptor source for this set is a woman between 18 and 30 years old in good health and CMV-seronegative. Each CDR3 is given without its conserved first and last residue. A D gene is named only where the DNA matches it firmly.

TRBJ2-1 | TRBV5-1 | NA | ASSFAAGNEGQF
TRBJ1-3 | TRBV14 | TRBD1 | ASSQTGTGNTIY
TRBJ2-1 | TRBV6-5 | NA | ASSWGTGSEQF
TRBJ2-7 | TRBV5-1 | TRBD1 | ASSVSPGQGAGEQY
TRBJ2-3 | TRBV19 | NA | ASSIDEEDTQY
TRBJ1-2 | TRBV6-1 | NA | ASSEPVRGGYT
TRBJ1-5 | TRBV5-4 | NA | ASSDGGANQPQH
TRBJ2-7 | TRBV29-1 | TRBD1 | SFRTGDSYEQY
TRBJ2-2 | TRBV6-5 | NA | ASSYSTGVVSELF
TRBJ2-6 | TRBV10-3 | TRBD1 | AISAGTGSSGANVLT
TRBJ1-1 | TRBV5-1 | NA | ASSSLGDTEAF
TRBJ1-5 | TRBV19 | TRBD1 | ASRTGQINQPQH
TRBJ2-7 | TRBV5-1 | NA | ASSLKGRGEYEQY
TRBJ2-6 | TRBV5-4 | TRBD1 | ASSWGQGSGANVLT
TRBJ2-5 | TRBV11-2 | TRBD2 | ASSLSSGGQETQY
TRBJ1-4 | TRBV20-1 | TRBD1 | SARRTGDVF
TRBJ2-1 | TRBV6-4 | NA | ASSPLQSNEQF
TRBJ2-1 | TRBV6-5 | NA | ASSYRTASSNEQF
TRBJ1-1 | TRBV19 | NA | ASSIGGMNTEAF
TRBJ1-3 | TRBV7-9 | TRBD1 | ASRVGTGAGTIY
TRBJ2-5 | TRBV18 | NA | ASSPQDSSTQY
TRBJ1-2 | TRBV5-6 | TRBD1 | ASSPINRGPHGYT
TRBJ1-3 | TRBV29-1 | TRBD1 | SAAGTGARNSGNTIY
TRBJ1-5 | TRBV6-6 | TRBD1 | ASSSDRGGNQPQH
TRBJ2-5 | TRBV18 | NA | ASSPPAKQETQY
TRBJ1-2 | TRBV29-1 | NA | SVYTAANYGYT
TRBJ1-5 | TRBV28 | NA | ASSLGGYNQPQH
TRBJ2-1 | TRBV27 | TRBD2 | ASSPGTSGVNEQF
TRBJ2-7 | TRBV11-3 | NA | ASSFRRGAGTYEQY
TRBJ1-1 | TRBV19 | NA | ASSSAYGSTEAF
TRBJ2-7 | TRBV7-6 | TRBD1 | ASSLERGREQY
TRBJ2-7 | TRBV9 | NA | ASSVGQNLNYEQY
TRBJ1-1 | TRBV5-1 | NA | ASSLGQWAEAF
TRBJ1-5 | TRBV30 | TRBD1 | AWNGQGNQPQH
TRBJ1-1 | TRBV28 | NA | ASTKGGADNTEAF
TRBJ2-5 | TRBV5-4 | TRBD1 | ASSQDRAETQY
TRBJ1-5 | TRBV27 | NA | ASSLGGSNQPQH
TRBJ1-2 | TRBV27 | NA | ASSLSPGHRGGYGYT
TRBJ1-1 | TRBV7-9 | NA | ASSLLGVEAF
TRBJ1-2 | TRBV5-6 | NA | ASNLKGVRGYT
TRBJ1-4 | TRBV28 | NA | ASTGWGDEKLF
TRBJ2-4 | TRBV7-2 | TRBD1 | ASSSRTGRDIQY
TRBJ2-5 | TRBV30 | NA | AWSVHLAETQY
TRBJ2-3 | TRBV19 | TRBD2 | AAGGLAGSTDTQY
TRBJ2-3 | TRBV18 | NA | ASSPTEGVTDTQY
TRBJ2-7 | TRBV5-5 | TRBD1 | ASSHRTGRDEQY
TRBJ1-4 | TRBV2 | TRBD1 | ASSTGTGVEKLF
TRBJ2-1 | TRBV19 | TRBD1 | ASSIPGTGEYNEQF
TRBJ1-6 | TRBV6-6 | NA | ASRWQEGSPLH
TRBJ2-7 | TRBV19 | NA | ASSPDRTRLEQY
TRBJ2-5 | TRBV5-1 | TRBD2 | ASSPWLIGGGAGETQY
TRBJ1-1 | TRBV5-1 | TRBD1 | ASSHRQGNTEAF
TRBJ1-5 | TRBV6-1 | NA | ASRLQYSNQPQH
TRBJ1-5 | TRBV7-3 | NA | ASSWGEGQPQH